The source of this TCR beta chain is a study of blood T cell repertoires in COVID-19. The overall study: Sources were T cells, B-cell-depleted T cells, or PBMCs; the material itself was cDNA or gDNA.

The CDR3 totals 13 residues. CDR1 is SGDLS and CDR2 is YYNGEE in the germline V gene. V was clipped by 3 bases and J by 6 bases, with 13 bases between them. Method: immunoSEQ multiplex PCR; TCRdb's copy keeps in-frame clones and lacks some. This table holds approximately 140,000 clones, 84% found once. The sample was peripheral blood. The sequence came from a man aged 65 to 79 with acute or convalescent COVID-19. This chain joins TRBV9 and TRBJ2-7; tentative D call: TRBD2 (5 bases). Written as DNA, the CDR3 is TGTGCCAGCAGCGACCCGACCGAGGGCGAGCAGTACTTC. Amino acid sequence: CASSDPTEGEQYF.